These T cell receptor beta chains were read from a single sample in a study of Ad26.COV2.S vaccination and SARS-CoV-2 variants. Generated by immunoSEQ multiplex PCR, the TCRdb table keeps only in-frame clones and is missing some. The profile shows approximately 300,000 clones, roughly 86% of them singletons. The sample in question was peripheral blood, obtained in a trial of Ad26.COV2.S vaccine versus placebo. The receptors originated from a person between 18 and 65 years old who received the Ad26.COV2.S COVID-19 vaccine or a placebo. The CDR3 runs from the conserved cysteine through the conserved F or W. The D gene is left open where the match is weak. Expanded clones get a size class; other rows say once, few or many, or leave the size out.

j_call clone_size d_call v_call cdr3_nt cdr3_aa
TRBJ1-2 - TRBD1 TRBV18 TGTGCCAGCTCACTAATCGGGACAGGGGTCGCAGCTAACTATGGCTACACCTTC CASSLIGTGVAANYGYTF
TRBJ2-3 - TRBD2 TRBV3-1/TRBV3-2 TGTGCCAGCAGCCAAGACCTAGCGGGGGGCCTCACGCAGTATTTT CASSQDLAGGLTQYF
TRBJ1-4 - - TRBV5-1 TGCGCCAGCAGCTTTAACGTTAATGAAAAACTGTTTTTT CASSFNVNEKLFF
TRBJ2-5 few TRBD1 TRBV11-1 TGTGCCAGCAGCAGAGGGGACAGCCAAGAGACCCAGTACTTC CASSRGDSQETQYF
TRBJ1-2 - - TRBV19 TGTGCCAGTAGTATAGAACGGACTGCCTATGGCTACACCTTC CASSIERTAYGYTF
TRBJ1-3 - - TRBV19 TGTGCCAGTAGGACCGACAGGCTGGGAGGAAACACCATATATTTT CASRTDRLGGNTIYF
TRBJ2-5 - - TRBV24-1 TGTGCCACCAGTGAACGTGCCGAGGGTCGGTCGAGAGAGACCCAGTACTTC CATSERAEGRSRETQYF
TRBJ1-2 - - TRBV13 TGTGCCAGCAGCTCCCTCGGCGCCACCAATGGCTACACCTTC CASSSLGATNGYTF
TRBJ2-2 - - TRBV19 TGTGCCAGTAGACTGGACAGGAACACCGGGGAGCTGTTTTTT CASRLDRNTGELFF
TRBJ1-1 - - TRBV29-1 TGCAGCGTTGAGGGCAGGGCCGGGGAAGCTTTCTTT CSVEGRAGEAFF
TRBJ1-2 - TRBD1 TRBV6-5 TGTGCCAGCACCAGACTAACAGGGGGCGCCTATGGCTACACCTTC CASTRLTGGAYGYTF
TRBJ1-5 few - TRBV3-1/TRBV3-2 TGTGCCAGCAGCCCCCTGGGAGGACAGCCCCAGCATTTT CASSPLGGQPQHF
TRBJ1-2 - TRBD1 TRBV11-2 TGTGCCAGCGCCTATGGACAGGGGGGGTATGGCTACACCTTC CASAYGQGGYGYTF
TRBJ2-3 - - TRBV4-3 TGCGCCAGCAGCCTATATCCTTCTCAAGATACGCAGTATTTT CASSLYPSQDTQYF
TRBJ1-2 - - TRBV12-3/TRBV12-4 TGTGCCAGCAGTTTAGACAGTGACTATGGCTACACCTTC CASSLDSDYGYTF
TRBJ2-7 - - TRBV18 TGTGCCAGTTCACCAAGGACACAATACTACGAGCAGTACTTC CASSPRTQYYEQYF
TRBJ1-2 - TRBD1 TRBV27 TGTGCCAGCAGACGGACAGGGGGAAATGGTGGCTACACCTTC CASRRTGGNGGYTF
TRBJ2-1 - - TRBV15 TGTGCCACCAGCAGAGACAGGGGTGGTGGGGGTGAGCAGTTCTTC CATSRDRGGGGEQFF
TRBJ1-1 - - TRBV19 TGTGCCAGTAGTATAGATCCCCTCTTCGGCGGACAGAACACTGAAGCTTTCTTT CASSIDPLFGGQNTEAFF
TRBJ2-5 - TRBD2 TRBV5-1 TGCGCCAGCAGCTTGTCTCGCGGGGGGGCCCTTGGTGAGACCCAGTACTTC CASSLSRGGALGETQYF
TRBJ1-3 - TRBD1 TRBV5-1 TGCGCCAGCCAACCAACAGGGGTCGGAAACACCATATATTTT CASQPTGVGNTIYF
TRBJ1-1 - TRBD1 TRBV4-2 TGTGCCAGCAGCCAAGATTTGACAGGGGGCCCAAGGAACACTGAAGCTTTCTTT CASSQDLTGGPRNTEAFF
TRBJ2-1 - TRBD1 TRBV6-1 TGTGCCAGCAGTGACAGGGGGCTTGGTGGGCGTAATGAGCAGTTCTTC CASSDRGLGGRNEQFF
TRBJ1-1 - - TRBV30 TGTGCCTGGAGTGATCAGGGTTGGACTGAAGCTTTCTTT CAWSDQGWTEAFF
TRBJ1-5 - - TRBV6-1 TGTGCCAGCAGTGAAGCGCCTACGAATCAGCCCCAGCATTTT CASSEAPTNQPQHF
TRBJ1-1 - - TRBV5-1 TGCGCCAGCAGCTTGGACGAGGGAGAAGCTTTCTTT CASSLDEGEAFF
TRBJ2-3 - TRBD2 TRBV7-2 TGTGCCAGCAGCTTAGACCTAGCGGGGGGGCCTTCAGATACGCAGTATTTT CASSLDLAGGPSDTQYF
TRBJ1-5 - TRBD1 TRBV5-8 TGTGCCAGCGGGGGACAGGGCAATCAGCCCCAGCATTTT CASGGQGNQPQHF
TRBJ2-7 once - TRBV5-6 TGTGCCAGCAGCTTCTTAAGGAGAAAGGGCTACGAGCAGTACTTC CASSFLRRKGYEQYF
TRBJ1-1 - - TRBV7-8 TGTGCCAGCACGAGGTTCCTCATCAACACTGAAGCTTTCTTT CASTRFLINTEAFF
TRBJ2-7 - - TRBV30 TGTGCCTGGAGCGCTCCATCCTACGAGCAGTACTTC CAWSAPSYEQYF